The present T cell receptor (beta chain) was sequenced within a study of cytomegalovirus exposure and HLA in healthy donors. Looking at the study overall: An earlier analysis identified 95 million to 120 million unique TCR beta sequences in about 180 million T cells.

V lost 3 bases, J lost 7 bases, and 20 bases lay in between. The germline gives CDR1 SGDLS, CDR2 YYNGEE. The CDR3 contains 15 residues. 60 Vbeta and 13 Jbeta primers were used in PCR. Some clones are missing from TCRdb's copy, which holds only in-frame ones; the method was immunoSEQ multiplex PCR. Of some 130,000 clones listed, around 80% are singletons. In its sample, this clone was seen once. The antigen is not known. Study-level results: Researchers counted roughly 160 TCR beta chains as cytomegalovirus-associated. HLA alleles were associated with 16,000 or so TCR beta sequences in a later analysis at 0.05 false discovery rate.

The origin of this receptor is a man between 18 and 29 years old in good health and CMV-seronegative. The sequenced sample consisted of PBMCs. V gene TRBV9 combines with J gene TRBJ2-7; possible D gene TRBD2, 5 bases. The DNA of the CDR3 is TGTGCCAGCAGCGCCGGGATTGTGGGAGAGGGTGAGCAGTACTTC. It encodes CASSAGIVGEGEQYF.